These 9 T cell receptor beta chains originate from one sample sequenced in a study of T cell changes during pregnancy in multiple sclerosis (dated 2019 in TCRdb). The receptor library was made with the immunoSEQ multiplex PCR assay. As stored in TCRdb, this immuneACCESS dataset retains in-frame rearrangements with V and J assigned. A fraction of the clones does not appear; measured against another copy, unresolved V genes explain less than half of the discrepancy, and the remainder lacks a known reason. This sample lists around 68,000 clones; 91% were detected once. Clones ranked in the top ten supply around 2.2% of the sample. Here the sequenced sample was peripheral blood, taken in the third trimester of pregnancy. The receptors stem from a female donor in good health, enrolled as a control in a pregnancy study.

V gene TRBV5-4 combines with J gene TRBJ2-2, with D unresolved. Germline-derived CDR1 and CDR2 are SGHNT and YYREEE (reference sequence). The CDR3 spans 13 residues. V dropped 4 bases and J dropped 4 bases, with 8 bases sitting between them. The CDR3 here is CASSIAATGELFF. The CDR3 DNA reads TGTGCCAGCAGCATTGCGGCCACCGGGGAGCTGTTTTTT.

The chain uses TRBV19 and TRBJ1-5; 7 nucleotides match TRBD1. After removal of 6 bases from V and 0 bases from J, the junction contained 5 bases not matched to a gene. Germline V gene sequence: CDR1 LNHDA, CDR2 SQIVND (reference sequence). This CDR3 is 15 amino acids long. The CDR3 protein is CASRVRDSSNQPQHF. The CDR3 DNA sequence: TGTGCCAGTAGAGTCCGGGACAGTAGCAATCAGCCCCAGCATTTT. The whole variable domain, filled in from reference TRBV19 and TRBJ1-5, reads DGGITQSPKYLFRKEGQNVTLSCEQNLNHDAMYWYRQDPGQGLRLIYYSQIVNDFQKGDIAEGYSVSREKKESFPLTVTSAQKNPTAFYLCASRVRDSSNQPQHFGDGTRLSIL.

The chain uses TRBV15 and TRBJ2-5; possibly TRBD2 for D (5 bases). This CDR3 spans 13 amino acids. Germline V lookup: CDR1 LNHNV, CDR2 YYDKDF (reference sequence). V dropped 4 bases and J dropped 3 bases, with 9 bases sitting between them. The CDR3 protein is CATSTDGEETQYF. Here the CDR3 DNA reads TGTGCCACCAGCACGGACGGGGAAGAGACCCAGTACTTC.

In this sample, this clone turned up once. This chain uses TRBV7-9 with TRBJ2-7; 9 bases are shared with TRBD1. V shed 5 bases, J shed 3 bases, and the junction held 11 bases outside the gene matches. CDR1 SEHNR and CDR2 FQNEAQ come from the germline V gene (reference sequence). The length of the CDR3 is 16 residues. CDR3 bases: TGTGCCAGCAGCACGCTACTGGGACAGGGTGGCTACGAGCAGTACTTC. This codes for CASSTLLGQGGYEQYF.

The chain carries TRBV29-1 and TRBJ2-1, with D perhaps TRBD1 (6 bases). V lost 7 bases to trimming and J lost 7 bases, with 17 bases between them. Germline CDR1 SQVTM, CDR2 ANQGSEA. This CDR3 contains 13 residues. The CDR3 reads CSGSGTLSNEQFF. The CDR3 coding sequence is TGCAGCGGTTCCGGGACATTGAGTAATGAGCAGTTCTTC.

This clone is a singleton in its sample. V gene TRBV27 combines with J gene TRBJ2-7; 7 nucleotides line up with TRBD2. Trimming cost V 7 bases and J 4 bases; bases outside gene matches: 7. Looked up from germline, CDR1 is MNHEY and CDR2 is SMNVEV (reference sequence). This CDR3 has 13 amino acids. CDR3 loop: CASTGGSGYEQYF. For the CDR3, the DNA is TGTGCCAGCACGGGCGGGAGTGGTTACGAGCAGTACTTC.

This chain uses TRBV28 with TRBJ2-7, with 8 positions matching TRBD2. Trimming removed 11 bases from V and 6 bases from J; junction bases left unmatched: 15. CDR3 length equals 14 residues. CDR1 and CDR2 from the germline V gene are MDHEN and SYDVKM. The CDR3 DNA reads as TGTGCCTCCCAGGAGCGGGGGAGAAGGTCCGAGCAGTACTTC. Translated, it gives CASQERGRRSEQYF.

The chain carries TRBV7-9 and TRBJ1-1; tentatively, D is TRBD1 (5 bases). The CDR3 runs 11 residues. Germline CDR1 SEHNR, CDR2 FQNEAQ (reference sequence). The germline V and J ends were trimmed by 5 bases and 11 bases, with 12 bases remaining between them. CDR3 in DNA: TGTGCCAGCAGCCTTTCGGGGGGGGCTTTCTTT. Translated: CASSLSGGAFF.

This sequence joins TRBV7-8 and TRBJ2-2; 11 bases fit TRBD1. This CDR3 comprises 18 residues. The germline V gene encodes CDR1 SGHVS and CDR2 FQNEAQ. The V and J ends lost 0 bases and 1 base, in that order; junction bases with no gene match: 4. This chain's CDR3 is CASSLAWTGGLNTGELFF. The CDR3 bases are TGTGCCAGCAGCTTAGCATGGACAGGGGGCCTGAACACCGGGGAGCTGTTTTTT.